This TCR beta chain is drawn from a study of shared clonotypes between healthy human individuals. The table came from immunoSEQ multiplex PCR; TCRdb's copy has only in-frame clones and leaves some out. Of some 240,000 clones listed, approximately 65% were seen once; the top ten hold 11%. The CDR3 length is 13 residues. The germline gives CDR1 MNHNY, CDR2 SVGAGI (reference sequence). Between the trimmed V and J ends, which lost 8 bases and 6 bases, there was a span of 16 bases. What was sequenced was memory CD4+ T cells sorted from blood. Subset given: CD45RA-negative fraction. V is TRBV6-6 and J is TRBJ1-2, with D possibly TRBD1 on 5 matching bases. This TCR was sampled from a man aged 30-40 years in good health. Here the CDR3 DNA reads TGTGCCAGCCAGAATACCGGGACGGATGGCTACACCTTC. Translation: CASQNTGTDGYTF.